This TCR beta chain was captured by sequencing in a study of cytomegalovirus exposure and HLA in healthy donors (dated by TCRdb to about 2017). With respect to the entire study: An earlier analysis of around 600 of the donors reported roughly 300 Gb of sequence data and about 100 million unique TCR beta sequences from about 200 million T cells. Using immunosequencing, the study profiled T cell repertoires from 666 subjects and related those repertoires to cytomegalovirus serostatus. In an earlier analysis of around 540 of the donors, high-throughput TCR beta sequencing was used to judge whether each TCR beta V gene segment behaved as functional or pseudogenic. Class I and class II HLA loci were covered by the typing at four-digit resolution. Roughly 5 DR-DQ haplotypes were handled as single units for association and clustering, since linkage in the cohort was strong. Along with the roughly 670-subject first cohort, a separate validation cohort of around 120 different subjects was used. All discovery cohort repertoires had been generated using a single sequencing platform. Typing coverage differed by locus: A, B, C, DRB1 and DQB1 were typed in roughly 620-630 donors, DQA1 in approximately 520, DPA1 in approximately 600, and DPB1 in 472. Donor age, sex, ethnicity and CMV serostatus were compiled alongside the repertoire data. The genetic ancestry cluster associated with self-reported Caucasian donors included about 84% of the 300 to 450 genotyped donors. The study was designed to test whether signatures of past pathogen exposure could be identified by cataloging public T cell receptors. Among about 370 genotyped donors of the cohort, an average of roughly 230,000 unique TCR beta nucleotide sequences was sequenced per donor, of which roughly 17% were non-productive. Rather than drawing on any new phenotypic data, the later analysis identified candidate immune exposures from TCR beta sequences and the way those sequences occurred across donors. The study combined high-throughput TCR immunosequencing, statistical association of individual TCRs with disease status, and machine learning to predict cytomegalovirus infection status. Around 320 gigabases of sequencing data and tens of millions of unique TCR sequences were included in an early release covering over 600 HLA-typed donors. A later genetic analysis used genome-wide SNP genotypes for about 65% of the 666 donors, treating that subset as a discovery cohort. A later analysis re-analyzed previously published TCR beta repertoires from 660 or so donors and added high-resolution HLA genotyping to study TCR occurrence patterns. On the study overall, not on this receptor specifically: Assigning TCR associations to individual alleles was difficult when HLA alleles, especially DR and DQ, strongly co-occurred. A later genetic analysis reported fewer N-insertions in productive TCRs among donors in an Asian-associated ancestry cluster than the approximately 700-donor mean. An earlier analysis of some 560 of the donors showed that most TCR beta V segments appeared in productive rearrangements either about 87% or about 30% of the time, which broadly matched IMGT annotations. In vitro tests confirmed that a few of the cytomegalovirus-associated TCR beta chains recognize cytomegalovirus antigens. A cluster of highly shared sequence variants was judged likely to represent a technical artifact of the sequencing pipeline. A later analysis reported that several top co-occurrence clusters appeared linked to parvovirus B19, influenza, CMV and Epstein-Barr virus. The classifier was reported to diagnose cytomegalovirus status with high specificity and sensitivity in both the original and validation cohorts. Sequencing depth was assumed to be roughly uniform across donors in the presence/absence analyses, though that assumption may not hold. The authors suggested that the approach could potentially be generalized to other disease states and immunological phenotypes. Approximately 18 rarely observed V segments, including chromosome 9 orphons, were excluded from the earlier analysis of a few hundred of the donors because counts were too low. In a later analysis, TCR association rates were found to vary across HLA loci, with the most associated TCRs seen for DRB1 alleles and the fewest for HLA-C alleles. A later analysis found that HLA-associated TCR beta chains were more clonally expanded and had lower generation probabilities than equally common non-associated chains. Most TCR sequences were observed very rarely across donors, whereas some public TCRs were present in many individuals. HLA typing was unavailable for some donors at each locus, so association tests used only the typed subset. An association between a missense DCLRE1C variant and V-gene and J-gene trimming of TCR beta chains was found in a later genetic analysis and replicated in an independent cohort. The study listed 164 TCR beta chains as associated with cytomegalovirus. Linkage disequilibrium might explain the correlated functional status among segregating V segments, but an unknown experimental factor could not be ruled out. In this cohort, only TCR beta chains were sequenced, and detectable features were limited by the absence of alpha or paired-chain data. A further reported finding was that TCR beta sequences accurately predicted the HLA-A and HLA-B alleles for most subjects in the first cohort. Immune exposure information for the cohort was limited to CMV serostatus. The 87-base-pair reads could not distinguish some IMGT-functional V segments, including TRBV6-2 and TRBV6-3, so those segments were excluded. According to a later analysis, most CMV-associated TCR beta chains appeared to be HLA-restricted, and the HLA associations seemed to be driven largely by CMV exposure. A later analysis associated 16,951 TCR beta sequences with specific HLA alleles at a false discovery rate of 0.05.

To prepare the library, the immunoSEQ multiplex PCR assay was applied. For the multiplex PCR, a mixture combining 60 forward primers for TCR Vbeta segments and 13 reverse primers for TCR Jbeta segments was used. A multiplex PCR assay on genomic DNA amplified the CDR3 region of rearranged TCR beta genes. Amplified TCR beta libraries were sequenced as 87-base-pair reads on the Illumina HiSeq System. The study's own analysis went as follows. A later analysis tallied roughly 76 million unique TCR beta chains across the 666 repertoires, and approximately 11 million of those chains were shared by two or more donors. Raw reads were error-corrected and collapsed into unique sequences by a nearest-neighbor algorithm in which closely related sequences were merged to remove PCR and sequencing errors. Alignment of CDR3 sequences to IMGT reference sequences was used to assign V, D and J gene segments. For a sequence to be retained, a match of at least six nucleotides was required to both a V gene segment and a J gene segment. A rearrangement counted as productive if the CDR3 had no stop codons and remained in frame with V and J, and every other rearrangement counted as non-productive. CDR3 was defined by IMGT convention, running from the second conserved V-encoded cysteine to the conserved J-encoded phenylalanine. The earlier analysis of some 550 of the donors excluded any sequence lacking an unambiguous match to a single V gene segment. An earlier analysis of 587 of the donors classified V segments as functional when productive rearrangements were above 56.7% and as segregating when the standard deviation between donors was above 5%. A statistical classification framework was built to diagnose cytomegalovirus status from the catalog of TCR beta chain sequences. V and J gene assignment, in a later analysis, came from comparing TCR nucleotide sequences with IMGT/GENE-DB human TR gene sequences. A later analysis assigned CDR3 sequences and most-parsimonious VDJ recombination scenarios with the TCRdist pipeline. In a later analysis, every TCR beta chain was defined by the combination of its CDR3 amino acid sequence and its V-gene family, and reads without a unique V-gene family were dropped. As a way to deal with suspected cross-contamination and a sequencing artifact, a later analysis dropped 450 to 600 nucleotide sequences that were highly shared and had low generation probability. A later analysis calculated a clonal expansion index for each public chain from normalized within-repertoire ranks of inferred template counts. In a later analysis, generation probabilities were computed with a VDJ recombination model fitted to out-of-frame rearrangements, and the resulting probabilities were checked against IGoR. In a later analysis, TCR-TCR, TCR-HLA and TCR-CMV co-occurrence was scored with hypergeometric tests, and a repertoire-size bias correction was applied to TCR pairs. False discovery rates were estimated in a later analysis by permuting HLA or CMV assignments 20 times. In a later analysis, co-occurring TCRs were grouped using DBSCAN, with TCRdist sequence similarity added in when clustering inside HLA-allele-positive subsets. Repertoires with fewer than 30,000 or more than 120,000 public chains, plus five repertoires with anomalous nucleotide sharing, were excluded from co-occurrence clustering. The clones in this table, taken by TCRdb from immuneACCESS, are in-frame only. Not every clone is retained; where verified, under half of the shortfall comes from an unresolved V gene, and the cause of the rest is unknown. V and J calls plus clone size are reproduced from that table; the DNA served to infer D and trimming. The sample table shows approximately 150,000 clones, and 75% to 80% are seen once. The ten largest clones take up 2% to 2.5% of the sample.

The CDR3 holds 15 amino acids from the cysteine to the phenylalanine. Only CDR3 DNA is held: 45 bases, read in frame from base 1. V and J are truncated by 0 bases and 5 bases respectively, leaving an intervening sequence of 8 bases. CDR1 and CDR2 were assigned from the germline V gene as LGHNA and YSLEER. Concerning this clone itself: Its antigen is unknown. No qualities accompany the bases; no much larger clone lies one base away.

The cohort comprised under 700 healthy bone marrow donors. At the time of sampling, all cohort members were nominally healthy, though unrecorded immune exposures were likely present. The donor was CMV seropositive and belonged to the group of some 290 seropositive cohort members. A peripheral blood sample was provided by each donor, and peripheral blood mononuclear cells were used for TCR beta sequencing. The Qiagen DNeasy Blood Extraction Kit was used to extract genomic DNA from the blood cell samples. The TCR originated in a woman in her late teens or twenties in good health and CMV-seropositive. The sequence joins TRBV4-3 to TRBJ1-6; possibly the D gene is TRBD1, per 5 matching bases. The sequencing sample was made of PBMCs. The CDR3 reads CASSQEQGNNSPLHF. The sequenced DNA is TGCGCCAGCAGCCAAGAGCAGGGTAATAATTCACCCCTCCACTTT.